The rows below give T cell receptor beta chains drawn from one sample of a study of CD8+ T cells in alopecia areata. Sequenced by immunoSEQ multiplex PCR; TCRdb stores in-frame clones only, minus some. This table holds approximately 150,000 clones, about two thirds found once. Source material: CD8+ T cells sorted from blood. The receptors originated from a human donor in good health. The CDR3 runs from the conserved cysteine through the conserved F or W. A D gene is named only where the DNA matches it firmly. Part of the rows lack a size; the others show once, few, many or a class for expanded clones.

TRBV6-1,TRBJ2-2,-,-,CASSGAGSSTGELFF,TGTGCCAGCAGTGGGGCGGGGTCGAGCACCGGGGAGCTGTTTTTT
TRBV9,TRBJ2-5,few,TRBD2,CASSVATGLAVQETQYF,TGTGCCAGCAGCGTAGCTACGGGACTAGCGGTTCAAGAGACCCAGTACTTC
TRBV29-1,TRBJ2-7,-,TRBD2,CSVGGLAGEAEQYF,TGCAGCGTTGGGGGACTAGCGGGAGAGGCCGAGCAGTACTTC
TRBV5-6,TRBJ1-5,-,-,CASSLSPNQPQHF,TGTGCCAGCAGCTTGTCACCCAATCAGCCCCAGCATTTT
TRBV13,TRBJ2-3,once,-,CASGVGQGTDTQYF,TGTGCCAGCGGTGTTGGCCAGGGGACAGATACGCAGTATTTT
TRBV29-1,TRBJ2-2,few,-,CSVPTSHGELFF,TGCAGCGTCCCTACTAGTCACGGGGAGCTGTTTTTT
TRBV2,TRBJ2-2,-,-,CASRSEQGQRTGELFF,TGTGCCAGCAGGAGCGAACAGGGTCAGAGGACCGGGGAGCTGTTTTTT
TRBV14,TRBJ2-1,few,-,CASSQGARKQFF,TGTGCCAGCAGCCAAGGAGCGAGAAAACAGTTCTTC
TRBV27,TRBJ1-5,-,-,CASSLLGFNQPQHF,TGTGCCAGCAGTTTATTGGGATTTAATCAGCCCCAGCATTTT
TRBV4-1,TRBJ2-7,-,-,CASSQGTVPSEQYF,TGCGCCAGCAGCCAAGGGACAGTCCCCAGCGAGCAGTACTTC
TRBV10-2,TRBJ2-2,-,TRBD2,CASSESRTSGNTGELFF,TGCGCCAGCAGTGAGTCTCGGACTAGCGGGAACACCGGGGAGCTGTTTTTT
TRBV5-1,TRBJ2-7,-,-,CASGGDGPYEQYF,TGCGCCAGCGGCGGGGACGGTCCCTACGAGCAGTACTTC
TRBV27,TRBJ1-5,-,-,CASSPTPLGQPQHF,TGTGCCAGCAGTCCTACACCCCTAGGTCAGCCCCAGCATTTT
TRBV18,TRBJ1-1,-,-,CASSPGANTEAFF,TGTGCCAGCTCCCCGGGGGCGAACACTGAAGCTTTCTTT
TRBV28,TRBJ1-1,-,-,CASSLIQGSEAFF,TGTGCCAGCAGTTTAATCCAGGGCAGTGAAGCTTTCTTT
TRBV4-1,TRBJ2-3,few,-,CASSHYAGRTDTQYF,TGCGCCAGCAGCCATTATGCAGGGAGGACAGATACGCAGTATTTT
TRBV27,TRBJ1-2,-,-,CASRSGDGYTF,TGTGCCAGCAGGTCGGGTGATGGCTACACCTTC
TRBV6-5,TRBJ2-1,few,TRBD2,CASSYSGLAGGDEQFF,TGTGCCAGCAGTTACTCGGGACTAGCGGGGGGGGATGAGCAGTTCTTC
TRBV10-3,TRBJ2-7,-,-,CAISEGTGTSYEQYF,TGTGCCATCAGTGAAGGGACCGGCACCTCCTACGAGCAGTACTTC
TRBV2,TRBJ2-7,-,-,CASSGLGQYF,TGTGCCAGCAGTGGTCTGGGGCAGTACTTC
TRBV7-9,TRBJ2-5,few,-,CASSPGYQETQYF,TGTGCCAGCAGCCCCGGGTACCAAGAGACCCAGTACTTC
TRBV5-4,TRBJ2-7,once,-,CASSLGMVEQYF,TGTGCCAGCAGCTTGGGGATGGTCGAGCAGTACTTC
TRBV29-1,TRBJ1-2,-,TRBD1,CSVEDTTGPRYTF,TGCAGCGTTGAGGACACGACAGGGCCTCGCTACACCTTC
TRBV7-2,TRBJ1-2,-,-,CASSLGRPNYGYTF,TGTGCCAGCAGCTTAGGCAGGCCTAACTATGGCTACACCTTC
TRBV4-1,TRBJ2-1,-,TRBD2,CASSQPSGVNEQFF,TGCGCCAGCAGCCAACCTAGCGGAGTCAATGAGCAGTTCTTC
TRBV29-1,TRBJ1-3,-,-,CSVVGSGNTIYF,TGCAGCGTTGTCGGATCTGGAAACACCATATATTTT
TRBV4-1,TRBJ2-7,-,TRBD2,CASSPRGLAGDEQYF,TGCGCCAGCAGCCCCAGAGGACTAGCGGGGGACGAGCAGTACTTC
TRBV11-2,TRBJ1-2,once,TRBD1,CASSLTLVQGARGYTF,TGTGCCAGCAGCTTAACATTAGTTCAGGGGGCGAGGGGCTACACCTTC
TRBV25-1,TRBJ2-5,-,-,CASSEGVGRHYQETQYF,TGTGCCAGCAGTGAGGGGGTGGGTAGACACTACCAAGAGACCCAGTACTTC
TRBV19,TRBJ1-1,-,-,CASSILGGPGSTEAFF,TGTGCCAGTAGTATCCTTGGGGGCCCAGGTTCCACTGAAGCTTTCTTT
TRBV2,TRBJ2-7,-,-,CASSEMGVQQYF,TGTGCCAGCAGTGAAATGGGGGTTCAACAGTACTTC
TRBV2,TRBJ1-1,-,-,CASRLQGGNTEAFF,TGTGCCAGCAGACTCCAGGGCGGAAACACTGAAGCTTTCTTT
TRBV7-9,TRBJ2-5,-,TRBD1,CASSRSGGLETQYF,TGTGCCAGCAGTCGCTCAGGGGGCCTCGAGACCCAGTACTTC
TRBV10-2,TRBJ2-7,-,TRBD1,CASLGQESYEQYF,TGCGCCAGCTTGGGACAGGAGAGCTACGAGCAGTACTTC
TRBV30,TRBJ2-7,few,-,CAWSTGLYEQYF,TGTGCCTGGAGTACAGGTCTCTACGAGCAGTACTTC
TRBV11-2,TRBJ2-7,-,-,CASSGPGYYEQYF,TGTGCCAGCAGCGGGCCAGGGTATTACGAGCAGTACTTC
TRBV29-1,TRBJ2-7,-,TRBD2,CSVEIAGVYSYEQYF,TGCAGCGTTGAAATAGCGGGAGTGTATTCCTACGAGCAGTACTTC
TRBV5-4,TRBJ2-7,-,TRBD2,CASSLAFSGSRYEQYF,TGTGCCAGCAGCTTGGCCTTCAGCGGGAGTCGGTACGAGCAGTACTTC
TRBV29-1,TRBJ2-5,-,TRBD2,CSVEVPGLAEKETQYF,TGCAGCGTTGAGGTCCCCGGGCTAGCGGAAAAAGAGACCCAGTACTTC
TRBV19,TRBJ2-7,-,TRBD2,CASSVGLAGYEQYF,TGTGCCAGTAGTGTTGGACTAGCGGGGTACGAGCAGTACTTC
TRBV5-1,TRBJ2-7,-,-,CASSLVVGNEQYF,TGCGCCAGCAGCCTCGTGGTAGGGAACGAGCAGTACTTC
TRBV27,TRBJ2-1,-,-,CASTLGGHNEQFF,TGTGCCAGCACCCTGGGGGGGCACAATGAGCAGTTCTTC
TRBV28,TRBJ1-1,-,-,CASSLVHGQPVTEAFF,TGTGCCAGCAGTTTAGTTCACGGACAGCCGGTAACTGAAGCTTTCTTT
TRBV19,TRBJ2-1,-,TRBD2,CASSIAGGPNEQFF,TGTGCCAGTAGTATAGCGGGAGGGCCCAATGAGCAGTTCTTC